This TCR beta chain is from a study of vaccination and CD4 T cells after COVID-19. About the research overall: Six male and four female convalescents took part, two of them Hispanic. Stimulation used overlapping spike peptides from SARS-CoV-2, HCoV-NL63, HCoV-OC43 and HCoV-229E. Study-wide results and limits: A median approximately 83% of convalescent patients' SARS-CoV-2-reactive clones emerged only after vaccination.

The CDR3 is 17 residues long. Trimming removed 6 bases at V and 3 bases at J, with 18 bases between. Remarks on this clonotype: The antigen is not known.

Stated treatment: roughly 10-day PBMC culture with coronavirus spike peptide pools or control peptides (ViraFEST assay). With the Oncomine TCR Beta short-read assay, DNA from cultured CD4+ T cells was sequenced. MiXCR was run by TCRdb on the PCR reads, yielding one entry per CDR3 protein. Of 20,000 to 25,000 distinct CDR3 sequences listed, 60% are singletons. The clonotype originates from a human donor who received a COVID-19 vaccine. J is TRBJ2-6 and V is TRBV12-3 or TRBV12-4; D remains unclear. Sequenced here: CD4+ T cells from blood, cultured in vitro, sampled after SARS-CoV-2 vaccination. CDR3 in DNA: TGTGCCAGCAGCCTAAGCGACGGGTTTGGTGGGGCCAACGTCCTGACTTTC. It translates to CASSLSDGFGGANVLTF.